The rows below give T cell receptor beta chains drawn from one sample of a study of blood T cell repertoires in COVID-19. Clones were sequenced by immunoSEQ multiplex PCR, and TCRdb holds only the in-frame ones, with some missing. The table includes over 400,000 clones, about 89% detected once. Sequenced material: peripheral blood. Every receptor here comes from a woman in her 50s with COVID-19, enrolled during active disease. Both conserved end residues are part of each CDR3. D genes are given only for firm matches.

d_call | v_call | cdr3_aa
NA | TRBV19 | CASSIGGSNTEAFF
NA | TRBV12-5 | CASGLGASTPLHF
NA | TRBV5-1 | CASSLNGGEGQPQHF
NA | TRBV14 | CASSQAGSSNSPLHF
TRBD1 | TRBV6-6 | CASSSPSGTGSDTQYF
NA | TRBV30 | CVQRRGTEAFF
TRBD1 | TRBV2 | CATRTARTGGYTF
NA | TRBV5-4 | CASSLGLARNYTF
TRBD1 | TRBV5-1 | CASTPRTGDYEQYF
TRBD2 | TRBV5-1 | CASSPAAGGTDTQYF
NA | TRBV4-1 | CASSLTGREAQPQHF
TRBD1 | TRBV13 | CASSLTGTGENEQFF
NA | TRBV3-1/TRBV3-2 | CASATRGTGDGYTF
NA | TRBV5-1 | CASSLVVTSYEQYF
NA | TRBV12-3/TRBV12-4 | CASSRYYGYTF
NA | TRBV15 | CATSREVMTGNSPLHF
NA | TRBV10-2 | CASRGGGGTGELFF
TRBD1 | TRBV30 | CAWSAYRGSLADTQYF
TRBD2 | TRBV4-1 | CASSQRLAGGPTDTQYF
TRBD1 | TRBV19 | CASHQGGAGLYGYTF
TRBD1 | TRBV9 | CASSVGGQGRRYGYTF
NA | TRBV11-3 | CASSSQGADTQYF
NA | TRBV21-1 | CASRRLAKNIQYF
TRBD1 | TRBV4-1 | CASSQTTGTGELFF
TRBD2 | TRBV24-1 | CATSSSGGSDNEQFF
NA | TRBV30 | CAWSVQPPPLEQYF
TRBD1 | TRBV9 | CASSEGGTGGIKDGYTF
TRBD1 | TRBV27 | CASSLRGTGEAFF
TRBD1 | TRBV3-1/TRBV3-2 | CASSLDRVGAQHF
NA | TRBV27 | CASRDRDFTEAFF
NA | TRBV11-2 | CASSLPGAQAFF
TRBD1 | TRBV28 | CASSSGTVYYGYTF
TRBD1 | TRBV6-1 | CASSEQGALDGYTF
NA | TRBV18 | CASSTLMTEAFF
NA | TRBV2 | CASSEGRLLGYTF
TRBD2 | TRBV3-1/TRBV3-2 | CASSQDINGLAGGQGTDTQYF
TRBD1 | TRBV6-5 | CASKKQGVKGYTF
NA | TRBV24-1 | CATSGSGPSYNEQFF
NA | TRBV30 | CAWKAGGTGELFF
NA | TRBV4-1 | CASSLNLMTGELFF